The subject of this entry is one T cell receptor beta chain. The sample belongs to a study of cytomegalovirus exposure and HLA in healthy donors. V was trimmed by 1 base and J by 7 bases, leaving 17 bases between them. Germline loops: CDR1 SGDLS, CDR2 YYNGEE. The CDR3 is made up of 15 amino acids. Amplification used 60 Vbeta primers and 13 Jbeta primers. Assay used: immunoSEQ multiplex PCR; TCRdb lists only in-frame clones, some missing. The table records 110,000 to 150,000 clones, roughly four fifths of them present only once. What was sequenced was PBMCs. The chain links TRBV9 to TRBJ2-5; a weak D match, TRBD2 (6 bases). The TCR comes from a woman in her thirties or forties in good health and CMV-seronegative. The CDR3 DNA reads TGTGCCAGCAGCGTACTAGGCAGGGACTTTGGGACCCAGTACTTC. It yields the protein CASSVLGRDFGTQYF.